This T cell receptor (beta chain) was documented in a study of read filtering for tumor transcriptome and immune sequencing. Study-wide results and limits: IR-seq and RNA-seq agreed better without single-read clonotypes.

Germline CDR1 and CDR2: KGHSH and LQKENI. This CDR3 comprises 15 residues. Trimming at V came to 0 bases and at J to 4 bases, leaving 5 bases not matched to a gene. Sampling of bone marrow took place during active disease in every patient. Many counts were recorded for this clonotype. Its antigen is currently unknown. The library was built from around 0.4 ug RNA with molecular barcoded adaptors for alpha/delta and beta/gamma chains. TCRdb redid the calling of the reads with MiXCR, one entry per CDR3 protein. This sample has roughly 61,000 distinct CDR3 sequences; roughly an eighth occur once, and the top ten carry roughly 17%.

Material: a population of CD138-negative cells sorted from bone marrow. The source of this sequence is a donor aged 40 or older with multiple myeloma. The chain recombines TRBV18 with TRBJ2-7; 8 bases line up with TRBD2. CDR3 loop: CASSPPVAGGYEQYF. The CDR3 DNA reads as TGTGCCAGCTCACCACCCGTCGCGGGGGGATACGAGCAGTACTTC. The variable domain in full, completed from reference TRBV18 and TRBJ2-7, reads NAGVMQNPRHLVRRRGQEARLRCSPMKGHSHVYWYRQLPEEGLKFMVYLQKENIIDESGMPKERFSAEFPKEGPSILRIQQVVRGDSAAYFCASSPPVAGGYEQYFGPGTRLTVT.